The 13 T cell receptor beta chains below come from one sample, sequenced in a study of vaccination effects on CD4 cells after COVID-19. What these receptors recognize is not known. Antigen-specific CD4+ T cells were first expanded with viral peptide pools by the ViraFEST assay and only then sequenced. Once cultured for approximately ten days, the cells underwent separation to obtain CD4+ T cells. The cohort was immunized with two doses of either the BNT162b2 or mRNA-1273 vaccine. Only in-frame clones appear in the TCRdb table, and some are missing; sequencing was by immunoSEQ multiplex PCR. This sample has over 25,000 clones, with over 75% found just once. The sample consisted of CD4+ T cells from PBMCs cultured with SARS-CoV-2 spike peptides, taken after COVID-19 vaccination. The origin of the receptors is a human donor who received a COVID-19 vaccine. Some clones in this sample may be carry-over from other donors' samples.

The chain is built from TRBV25-1 and TRBJ2-5, with TRBD2 identical over 10 bases. Germline CDR1 reads MGHDK; CDR2 reads SYGVNS. The CDR3 covers 17 residues. Unmatched junction bases numbered 14, after V lost 4 bases and J lost 6 bases. The CDR3 loop is CASSGAYTSGAKQTQYF. CDR3 DNA: TGTGCCAGCAGTGGCGCCTATACTAGCGGGGCTAAACAGACCCAGTACTTC. The full variable domain, in which reference TRBV25-1 and TRBJ2-5 provide the parts outside the CDR3, is EADIYQTPRYLVIGTGKKITLECSQTMGHDKMYWYQQDPGMELHLIHYSYGVNSTEKGDLSSESTVSRIRTEHFPLTLESARPSHTSQYLCASSGAYTSGAKQTQYFGPGTRLLVL.

The genes are TRBV5-1 and TRBJ1-1; possible D gene TRBD1, 6 bases. The CDR3 runs 17 residues. Germline CDR1 SGHRS, CDR2 YFSETQ. The V gene lost 0 bases and the J gene lost 4 bases, with 19 bases spanning the gap. The CDR3 coding sequence is TGCGCCAGCAGCTTGGGGGGGCGGGAAGGCTACGGCACTGAAGCTTTCTTT. This codes for CASSLGGREGYGTEAFF.

The DNA of the CDR3 is TGTGCCAGCAGCTTCGCCGGGACAGACAACACTGAAGCTTTCTTT. This codes for CASSFAGTDNTEAFF. The chain recombines TRBV7-2 with TRBJ1-1; the match to TRBD1 covers 7 bases. The germline V gene has CDR1 SGHTA and CDR2 FQGNSA. This CDR3 region has 15 residues. V lost 3 bases to trimming and J lost 2 bases; unmatched junction nucleotides: 6. Complete variable domain (other parts from reference TRBV7-2 and TRBJ1-1): GAGVSQSPSNKVTEKGKDVELRCDPISGHTALYWYRQSLGQGLEFLIYFQGNSAPDKSGLPSDRFSAERTGGSVSTLTIQRTQQEDSAVYLCASSFAGTDNTEAFFGQGTRLTVV.

The chain joins TRBV28 to TRBJ1-2; possibly TRBD1 for D (5 bases). Trimming took 7 bases from V and 4 from J, leaving 13 bases between them. Looked up from germline, CDR1 is MDHEN and CDR2 is SYDVKM. The CDR3 is made up of 13 amino acids. The CDR3 nucleotides are TGTGCCAGCAACGTCCCAGGGTTCTATGGCTACACCTTC. This codes for CASNVPGFYGYTF.

The chain uses TRBV4-2 and TRBJ2-3, with D possibly matching TRBD2 (7 bases). With 1 base removed from V and 0 bases from J, the gap between germline ends came to 20 bases. In germline, CDR1 is LGHNA, CDR2 YNFKEQ. This CDR3 is built from 19 residues. CDR3 sequence (DNA): TGTGCCAGCAGCCAAGTTAGGTTCGGAGGGGGAGGGAGCACAGATACGCAGTATTTT. Amino acid sequence: CASSQVRFGGGGSTDTQYF.

This clone was picked up a small number of times. The chain joins TRBV14 to TRBJ2-1; TRBD2 matches at 8 bases. CDR3 length: 14 residues. Per the germline V gene, CDR1 is SGHDN and CDR2 is FVKESK. With 4 bases clipped from V and 10 bases from J, the junction kept 9 bases outside the gene matches. CDR3 coding DNA: TGTGCCAGCAGCCCAGTCCGGGGGGGCTGGGAGCAGTTCTTC. Its translation is CASSPVRGGWEQFF.

The rearrangement joins TRBV6-6 to TRBJ2-7; D unclear. Trimming removed 4 bases from V and 0 bases from J, with 7 bases in between. CDR3 size: 13 residues. Germline CDR1 and CDR2: MNHNY and SVGAGI (reference sequence). The CDR3 DNA follows: TGTGCCAGCAGTTCCGACACCTCCTACGAGCAGTACGTC. Its protein is CASSSDTSYEQYV.

This chain joins TRBV3-1 (or the pseudogene TRBV3-2) and TRBJ1-3, with D perhaps matching TRBD1 (6 bases). CDR1 is LGHDT, CDR2 YNNKEL, per germline (reference sequence). CDR3 length equals 16 residues. The germline V and J ends were trimmed by 1 base and 0 bases, with 10 bases remaining between them. The CDR3 bases are TGTGCCAGCAGCCAAGCAGGGGTCAGCTCTGGAAACACCATATATTTT. It encodes CASSQAGVSSGNTIYF.

This clone was seen more than once but under ten times. The chain employs TRBV5-1 and TRBJ2-1; the D call may be TRBD1 or TRBD2 (6 bases each). Germline CDR1 and CDR2: SGHRS and YFSETQ. V gave up 6 bases and J gave up 9 bases, with 19 bases separating them. There are 14 residues in the CDR3. DNA of the CDR3: TGCGCCAGCATTGGGATCGTCGAGGGGGGTGAGCAGTTCTTC. Translating it yields CASIGIVEGGEQFF. The full variable domain, rest sourced from reference TRBV5-1 and TRBJ2-1, is KAGVTQTPRYLIKTRGQQVTLSCSPISGHRSVSWYQQTPGQGLQFLFEYFSETQRNKGNFPGRFSGRQFSNSRSEMNVSTLELGDSALYLCASIGIVEGGEQFFGPGTRLTVL.

The chain employs TRBV30 and TRBJ1-6; tentative D call: TRBD1 (5 bases). V shed 4 bases and J shed 9 bases, with 16 bases lying between them. Looked up from germline, CDR1 is GTSNPN and CDR2 is SVGIG (reference sequence). The CDR3 is 14 residues long. The CDR3 spells CAWTGLTSGSPLHF. The CDR3 region has the DNA TGTGCCTGGACAGGGCTCACGTCGGGTTCACCCCTCCACTTT.

This chain links TRBV18 with TRBJ1-5; D possibly corresponds to TRBD1 (5 bases). From germline, CDR1 is KGHSH and CDR2 LQKENI. With 6 bases removed from V and 2 bases from J, the gap between germline ends came to 20 bases. The CDR3 runs 17 residues. The chain's CDR3 is CASSSGRTGIGNQPQHF. CDR3 DNA: TGTGCCAGCTCGTCGGGACGGACGGGAATCGGCAATCAGCCCCAGCATTTT.

The V gene is TRBV19, the J gene TRBJ1-2, with a tentative D call TRBD1 (6 bases). The V end was cut by 7 bases, the J end by 4 bases, with 22 bases between. Germline lookup yields CDR1 LNHDA and CDR2 SQIVND (reference sequence). The CDR3 consists of 16 residues. The CDR3 is CASTQTGGGRGYGYTF. The DNA of the CDR3 is TGTGCCAGTACCCAGACCGGGGGGGGGCGCGGCTATGGCTACACCTTC.

CDR3 in amino acids: CATTSGGSLDTGELFF. Written as DNA, the CDR3 is TGTGCCACAACTTCGGGGGGGTCGCTGGACACCGGGGAGCTGTTTTTT. The V call is TRBV24-1, the J call TRBJ2-2, with 8 nucleotides matching TRBD2. The CDR3 is made up of 16 amino acids. The V gene's germline CDR1 is KGHDR and CDR2 SFDVKD. V lost 10 bases and J lost 3; bases outside the gene matches: 12.